The 22 T cell receptor beta chains reported below all come from one sample, sequenced in a study of blood T cell repertoires in COVID-19. Sequencing was performed with immunoSEQ multiplex PCR; in TCRdb, only in-frame clones are kept and a portion is missing. The repertoire holds approximately 480,000 clones, about 91% seen once, with approximately 0.9% in the top ten. The sample consisted of peripheral blood. These receptor sequences come from a man aged 18 to 29 with COVID-19, enrolled during active disease.

The J gene is TRBJ2-3, the V gene TRBV7-8; tentative D call: TRBD2 (6 bases). The CDR3 totals 16 residues. V was cut by 5 bases and J by 0 bases, with 15 bases left in between. CDR1 SGHVS and CDR2 FQNEAQ come from the germline V gene. CDR3 residues: CASSTGGGWSTDTQYF. Written as DNA, the CDR3 is TGTGCCAGCAGCACCGGGGGTGGATGGAGCACAGATACGCAGTATTTT.

The chain uses TRBV15 and TRBJ2-1, with 7 bases fitting TRBD2. With 4 bases clipped from V and 2 bases from J, the junction kept 5 bases outside the gene matches. The CDR3 covers 15 residues. Germline V gene sequence: CDR1 LNHNV, CDR2 YYDKDF (reference sequence). CDR3 nucleotide sequence: TGTGCCACCAGCAACTTAGCGGGTACCTACAATGAGCAGTTCTTC. As protein: CATSNLAGTYNEQFF.

This clone was seen a single time. The rearrangement joins TRBV6-5 to TRBJ2-1; 8 bases match TRBD2. Per the germline V gene, CDR1 is MNHEY and CDR2 is SVGAGI. This CDR3 spans 15 amino acids. V was clipped by 2 bases and J by 6 bases; unmatched bases: 6. CDR3 bases: TGTGCCAGCAGTTACCCGGGACTAGATTCCAATGAGCAGTTCTTC. Translated: CASSYPGLDSNEQFF.

V and J are TRBV5-4 and TRBJ2-7, with 7 bases fitting TRBD2. The CDR3 has 17 amino acids. Trimming took 1 base from V and 0 from J; bases not matched to a gene: 10. CDR1 SGHNT and CDR2 YYREEE come from the germline V gene (reference sequence). The CDR3 DNA sequence: TGTGCCAGCAGCTTGACCAAACTAGCGACCAGCTCCTACGAGCAGTACTTC. This gives the protein CASSLTKLATSSYEQYF.

The chain couples TRBV7-9 to TRBJ2-1, with 10 nucleotides matching TRBD2. Germline V gene lookup returns CDR1 SEHNR and CDR2 FQNEAQ (reference sequence). V shed 2 bases and J 2 bases; nucleotides not matched to a gene: 12. This CDR3 has 19 amino acids. CDR3 nucleotides: TGTGCCAGCAGCTTAAGTCGAGGTTCTAGCGGGGGAGCCTACAATGAGCAGTTCTTC. This encodes CASSLSRGSSGGAYNEQFF.

The chain links TRBV10-2 to TRBJ1-1, with 7 bases identical to TRBD1. CDR1 and CDR2 (germline): WSHSY, SAAADI. The CDR3 spans 12 residues. Trimming removed 9 bases from V and 4 bases from J; junction bases left unmatched: 5. The CDR3 region is CASYRGSTEAFF. As DNA, the CDR3 is TGCGCCAGTTACAGGGGAAGCACTGAAGCTTTCTTT.

In nucleotides, the CDR3 is TGCGCCAGCAGCCAAGATGGGACAGGGTGGTACGAGCAGTACTTC. Translating it yields CASSQDGTGWYEQYF. The J gene is TRBJ2-7, the V gene TRBV4-1; 9 bases agree with TRBD1. This CDR3 comprises 15 residues. Trimming cost V 0 bases and J 4 bases; bases outside gene matches: 4. Germline assignment: CDR1 MGHRA and CDR2 YSYEKL.

The CDR3 is CASRTGGGSEKLFF. DNA for the CDR3: TGTGCCAGCAGGACAGGGGGCGGGTCTGAAAAACTGTTTTTT. The chain uses TRBV2 and TRBJ1-4, with 10 positions matching TRBD1. The CDR3 is 14 amino acids. With 6 bases clipped from V and 7 bases from J, the junction kept 5 bases outside the gene matches. Germline V lookup: CDR1 SNHLY, CDR2 FYNNEI.

V usage is TRBV7-6 and J usage is TRBJ2-1, with TRBD1 matching over 8 bases. The V gene end was trimmed by 5 bases and the J gene end by 9 bases; junction bases not matched to a gene: 6. The CDR3 is 13 amino acids. The V gene's germline CDR1 is SGHVS and CDR2 FNYEAQ. The CDR3 coding sequence is TGTGCCAGCAGCGCAGACAGGGGAGGTGAGCAGTTCTTC. This codes for CASSADRGGEQFF.

V and J are TRBV11-2 and TRBJ2-1; D is possibly TRBD2 (6 bases). Germline V gives CDR1 SGHAT, CDR2 FQNNGV. Trimming took 5 bases from V and 7 from J, leaving 18 bases between them. CDR3 length: 15 amino acids. CDR3 coding DNA: TGTGCCAGCAGCGAAAACAGCGGGTCGGGAAATGAGCAGTTCTTC. Encoded protein: CASSENSGSGNEQFF.

CDR3 in DNA: TGTGCCAGCAGCCAAGAGCCGGTCTCTGGAAACACCATATATTTT. It yields the protein CASSQEPVSGNTIYF. The chain carries TRBV4-2 and TRBJ1-3; D is uncertain. The CDR3 has 15 residues. V was trimmed by 0 bases and J by 0 bases, leaving 6 bases between them. The V gene's germline CDR1 is LGHNA and CDR2 YNFKEQ.

The chain carries TRBV11-2 and TRBJ2-1; D may be TRBD2 (6 bases). Germline CDR1 reads SGHAT; CDR2 reads FQNNGV. Trimming removed 5 bases at V and 0 bases at J, with 17 bases between. The CDR3 consists of 17 residues. Here the CDR3 DNA reads TGTGCCAGCAGCCAGGGCGGGGCCGCTAGCTCCTACAATGAGCAGTTCTTC. It translates to CASSQGGAASSYNEQFF.

The rearrangement uses TRBV11-2 and TRBJ1-1; D ambiguous. Trimming cost V 6 bases and J 1 base, with 9 bases left between them. The CDR3 is 13 amino acids. Germline V gene lookup returns CDR1 SGHAT and CDR2 FQNNGV. The CDR3 nucleotides are TGTGCCAGCAGGGGAGACAAGAACACTGAAGCTTTCTTT. This gives the protein CASRGDKNTEAFF. The whole variable domain, filled in from reference TRBV11-2 and TRBJ1-1, reads EAGVAQSPRYKIIEKRQSVAFWCNPISGHATLYWYQQILGQGPKLLIQFQNNGVVDDSQLPKDRFSAERLKGVDSTLKIQPAKLEDSAVYLCASRGDKNTEAFFGQGTRLTVV.

This clone was picked up a small number of times. This chain joins TRBV7-8 and TRBJ2-7, with TRBD2 identical over 10 bases. CDR3 length: 15 amino acids. J gave up 5 bases and V 5 bases, and 9 bases lay outside the gene matches. Germline CDR1 and CDR2: SGHVS and FQNEAQ. The CDR3 region is CASSRGGLANHEQYF. CDR3 nucleotide sequence: TGTGCCAGCAGCCGAGGGGGACTAGCGAACCACGAGCAGTACTTC.

The rearrangement links TRBV2 to TRBJ2-5; 9 nucleotides line up with TRBD2. Germline V gives CDR1 SNHLY, CDR2 FYNNEI. V shed 11 bases, J shed 5 bases, and the junction held 6 bases outside the gene matches. The CDR3 length is 12 residues. The CDR3 DNA reads as TGTGCCGGTAGCGGGAGAGGGGAGACCCAGTACTTC. It encodes CAGSGRGETQYF.

This chain uses TRBV2 with TRBJ1-2; TRBD1 aligns across 7 bases. The length of the CDR3 is 16 residues. V shed 3 bases and J 3 bases; nucleotides not matched to a gene: 10. Germline CDR1 reads SNHLY; CDR2 reads FYNNEI. In DNA, the CDR3 is TGTGCCAGCAGTGAGCAGGGGGGCAACGCGGACTATGGCTACACCTTC. This encodes CASSEQGGNADYGYTF.

This chain joins TRBV5-4 and TRBJ1-4; no definite D call. The V gene lost 2 bases and the J gene lost 8 bases, with 13 bases spanning the gap. The CDR3 totals 14 residues. Germline lookup yields CDR1 SGHNT and CDR2 YYREEE (reference sequence). The CDR3: CASSFAGFEEKLFF. The CDR3 coding sequence is TGTGCCAGCAGCTTCGCGGGCTTCGAGGAAAAACTGTTTTTT.

V gene TRBV9 combines with J gene TRBJ2-5; D gene unclear. With 0 bases removed from V and 5 bases from J, the gap between germline ends came to 8 bases. The CDR3 spans 13 residues. CDR1 and CDR2 (germline): SGDLS, YYNGEE. CDR3 residues: CASSVEATETQYF. CDR3 bases: TGTGCCAGCAGCGTAGAAGCGACGGAGACCCAGTACTTC.

The CDR3 coding sequence is TGTGCCAGCAGTGACTTGTTAGGACAGGGGCTGTCAGATACGCAGTATTTT. This encodes CASSDLLGQGLSDTQYF. J is TRBJ2-3 and V is TRBV6-1, with 9 nucleotides matching TRBD1. The CDR3 is made up of 17 amino acids. Trimming removed 3 bases from V and 4 bases from J; junction bases left unmatched: 11. CDR1 and CDR2 (germline): MNHNS, SASEGT.

This clone appeared a single time. The rearrangement joins TRBV5-4 to TRBJ2-7, with TRBD1 as a possible D gene (6 bases). The V end lost 4 bases, the J end lost 5 bases, and 22 bases lay between the germline ends. The CDR3 extends over 16 amino acids. Per the germline V gene, CDR1 is SGHNT and CDR2 is YYREEE (reference sequence). Here the CDR3 reads CASSRIWGRGFHEQYF. DNA of the CDR3: TGTGCCAGCAGCCGGATCTGGGGGCGCGGGTTTCACGAGCAGTACTTC.

The chain has TRBV6-2 or TRBV6-3 and TRBJ1-4, with TRBD1 identical over 9 bases. Per germline, CDR1 MNHEY and CDR2 SVGEGT. The V segment lost 0 bases and the J segment 7 bases; nucleotides outside the gene matches: 6. The CDR3 spans 16 residues. The CDR3 sequence is CASSYSPGQGSEKLFF. CDR3 sequence (DNA): TGTGCCAGCAGTTACTCACCAGGACAGGGGAGTGAAAAACTGTTTTTT.

CDR3 sequence reads: CASPPGRDNYGYTF. CDR3 DNA: TGTGCCAGCCCGCCCGGACGGGATAACTATGGCTACACCTTC. The J gene is TRBJ1-2, the V gene TRBV7-8, with D hard to call. Germline CDR1 reads SGHVS; CDR2 reads FQNEAQ. The CDR3 spans 14 residues. V was pared by 8 bases and J by 1 base, with 14 bases between.